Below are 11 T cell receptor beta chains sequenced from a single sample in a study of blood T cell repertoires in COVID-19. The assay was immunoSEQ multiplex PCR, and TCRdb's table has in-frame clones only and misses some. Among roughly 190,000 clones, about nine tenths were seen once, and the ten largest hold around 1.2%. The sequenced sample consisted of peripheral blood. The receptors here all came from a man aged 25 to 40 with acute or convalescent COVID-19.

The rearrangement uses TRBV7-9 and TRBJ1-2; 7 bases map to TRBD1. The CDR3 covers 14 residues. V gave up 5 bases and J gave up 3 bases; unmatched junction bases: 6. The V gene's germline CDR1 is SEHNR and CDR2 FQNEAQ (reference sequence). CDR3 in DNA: TGTGCCAGCAGCCCATCGGGACAGCACTATGGCTACACCTTC. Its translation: CASSPSGQHYGYTF.

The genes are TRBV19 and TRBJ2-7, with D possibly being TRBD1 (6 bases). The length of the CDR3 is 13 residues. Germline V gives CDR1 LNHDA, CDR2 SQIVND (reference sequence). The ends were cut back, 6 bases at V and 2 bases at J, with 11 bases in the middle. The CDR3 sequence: CASSEGHPYEQYF. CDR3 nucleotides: TGTGCCAGTAGCGAGGGACACCCCTACGAGCAGTACTTC.

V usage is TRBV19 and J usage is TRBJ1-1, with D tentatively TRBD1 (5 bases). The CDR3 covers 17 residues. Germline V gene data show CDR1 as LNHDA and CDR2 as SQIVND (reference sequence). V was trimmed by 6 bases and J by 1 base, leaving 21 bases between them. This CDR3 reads CASSGGGGPARNTEAFF. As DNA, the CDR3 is TGTGCCAGTAGCGGTGGGGGGGGTCCAGCGAGGAACACTGAAGCTTTCTTT.

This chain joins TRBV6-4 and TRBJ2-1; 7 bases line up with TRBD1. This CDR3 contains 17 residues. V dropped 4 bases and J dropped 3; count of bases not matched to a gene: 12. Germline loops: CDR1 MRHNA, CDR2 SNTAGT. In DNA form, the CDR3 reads TGTGCCAGCAGTGGCCGGGAAACAGGGGCGAACTACAATGAGCAGTTCTTC. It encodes CASSGRETGANYNEQFF.

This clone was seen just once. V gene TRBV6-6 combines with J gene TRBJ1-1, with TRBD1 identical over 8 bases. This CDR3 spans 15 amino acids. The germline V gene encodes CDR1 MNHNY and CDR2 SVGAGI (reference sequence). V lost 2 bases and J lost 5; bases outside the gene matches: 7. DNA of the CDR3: TGTGCCAGCAGTTACCCCACAGGGGGAAGAACTGAAGCTTTCTTT. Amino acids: CASSYPTGGRTEAFF.

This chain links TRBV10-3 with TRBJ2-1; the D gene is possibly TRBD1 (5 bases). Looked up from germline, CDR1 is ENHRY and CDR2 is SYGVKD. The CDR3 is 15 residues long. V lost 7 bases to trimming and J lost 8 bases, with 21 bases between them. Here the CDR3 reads CAINPTGLGLDEQFF. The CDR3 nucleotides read TGTGCCATCAACCCCACAGGTTTGGGGTTGGATGAGCAGTTCTTC.

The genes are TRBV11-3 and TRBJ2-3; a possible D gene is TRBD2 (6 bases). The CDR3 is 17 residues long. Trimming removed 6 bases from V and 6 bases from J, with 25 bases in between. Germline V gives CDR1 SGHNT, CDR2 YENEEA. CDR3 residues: CASSPGDGSVIIDTQYF. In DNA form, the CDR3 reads TGTGCCAGCAGTCCCGGAGACGGGAGCGTTATCATCGATACGCAGTATTTT.

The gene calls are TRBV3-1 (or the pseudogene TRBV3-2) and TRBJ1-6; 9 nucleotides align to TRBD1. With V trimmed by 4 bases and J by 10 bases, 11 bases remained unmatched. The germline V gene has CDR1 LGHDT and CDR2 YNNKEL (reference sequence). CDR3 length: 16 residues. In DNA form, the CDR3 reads TGTGCCAGCAGCCCAGTAGGGACAGGGAGGACCTCACCCCTCCACTTT. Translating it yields CASSPVGTGRTSPLHF.

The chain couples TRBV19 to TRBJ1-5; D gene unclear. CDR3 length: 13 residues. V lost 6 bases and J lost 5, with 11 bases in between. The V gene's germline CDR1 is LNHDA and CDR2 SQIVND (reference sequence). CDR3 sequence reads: CASSLGRDQPQHF. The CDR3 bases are TGTGCCAGTAGCCTTGGGCGGGATCAGCCCCAGCATTTT.

DNA of the CDR3: TGTGCCAGCAGCCAAGGAAGTCACTCAACGGGTTCACCCCTCCACTTT. The encoded protein is CASSQGSHSTGSPLHF. The V gene is TRBV4-2, the J gene TRBJ1-6; D is unclear. V was cut by 1 base and J by 9 bases, with 16 bases left in between. This CDR3 is built from 16 residues. Germline V gene sequence: CDR1 LGHNA, CDR2 YNFKEQ.

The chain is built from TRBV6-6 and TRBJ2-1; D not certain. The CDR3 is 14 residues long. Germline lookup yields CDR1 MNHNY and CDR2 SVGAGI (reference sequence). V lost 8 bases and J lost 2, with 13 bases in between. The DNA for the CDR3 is TGTGCCAGCGTCCCCGTGAGTCCCTACAATGAGCAGTTCTTC. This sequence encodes CASVPVSPYNEQFF.